Presented here are 3 T cell receptor beta chains from one specimen sequenced in a study of shared clonotypes between healthy human individuals. Clones were read by immunoSEQ multiplex PCR, and TCRdb kept only the in-frame ones, dropping some. This table holds 550,000 to 850,000 clones, roughly 70% found once. Sequenced: memory CD4+ T cells sorted from blood. Noted subset: CD45RA-negative fraction. The receptors derive from a woman aged 25 to 39 in good health.

V is TRBV23-1 and J is TRBJ1-4; 7 bases map to TRBD1. TRBV23-1 is identified as an open reading frame with a role that is uncertain. The length of the CDR3 is 15 residues. The V segment lost 3 bases and the J segment 4 bases; nucleotides outside the gene matches: 5. The CDR3 sequence is CASSHWDRLNEKLFF. The DNA of the CDR3 is TGCGCCAGCAGTCACTGGGACAGACTTAATGAAAAACTGTTTTTT.

The genes are TRBV18 and TRBJ2-3; TRBD2 aligns across 14 bases. V was pared by 7 bases and J by 5 bases, with 2 bases of the junction left unmatched. This CDR3 spans 14 amino acids. Germline V gives CDR1 KGHSH, CDR2 LQKENI. The DNA of the CDR3 is TGTGCCAGCTTGGGACTAGCGGGAGTAGATACGCAGTATTTT. Translated: CASLGLAGVDTQYF.

The V call is TRBV5-8, the J call TRBJ2-5; 10 bases line up with TRBD1. V gave up 2 bases and J gave up 5 bases; unmatched junction bases: 9. The CDR3 loop spans 16 amino acids. CDR1 and CDR2 from the germline V gene are SGHTS and YDEGEE. The CDR3 region is CASSFDGTGASETQYF. CDR3 DNA sequence: TGTGCCAGCAGCTTCGATGGGACAGGGGCATCCGAGACCCAGTACTTC.